This T cell receptor (beta chain) was profiled in a study of memory CD4+ T cells and cytomegalovirus serostatus. The method was immunoSEQ multiplex PCR; TCRdb's version includes in-frame clones alone and lacks a portion of them. This table has 75,000 to 90,000 clones, approximately 84% appearing once. The sort gate was single viable CD3+CD4+CD8-CD45RO+ cells for memory CD4+ T cells. The V gene's germline CDR1 is LNHDA and CDR2 SQIVND (reference sequence). The J segment lost 2 bases and the V segment lost 1 base, leaving 4 bases of the junction unmatched. This CDR3 has 15 residues. The sample comprised memory CD4+ T cells from blood. The clonotype was recovered from an adult in good health and CMV-seronegative. The J gene is TRBJ1-1, the V gene TRBV19, with 7 nucleotides matching TRBD1. CDR3 sequence: CASSIGGQRNTEAFF. The CDR3 coding sequence is TGTGCCAGTAGTATAGGGGGACAGAGAAACACTGAAGCTTTCTTT.